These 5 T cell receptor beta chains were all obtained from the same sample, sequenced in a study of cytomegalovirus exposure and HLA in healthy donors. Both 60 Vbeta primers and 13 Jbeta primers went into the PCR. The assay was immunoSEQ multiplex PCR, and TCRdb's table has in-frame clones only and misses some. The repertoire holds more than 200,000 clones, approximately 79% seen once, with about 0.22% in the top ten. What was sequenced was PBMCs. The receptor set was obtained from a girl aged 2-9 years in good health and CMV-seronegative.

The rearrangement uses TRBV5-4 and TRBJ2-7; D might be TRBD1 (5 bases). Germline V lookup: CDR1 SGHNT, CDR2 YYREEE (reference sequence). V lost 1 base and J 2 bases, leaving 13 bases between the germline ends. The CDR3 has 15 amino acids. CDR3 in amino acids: CASSLTGQGTYEQYF. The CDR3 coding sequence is TGTGCCAGCAGCTTGACCGGGCAGGGCACCTACGAGCAGTACTTC.

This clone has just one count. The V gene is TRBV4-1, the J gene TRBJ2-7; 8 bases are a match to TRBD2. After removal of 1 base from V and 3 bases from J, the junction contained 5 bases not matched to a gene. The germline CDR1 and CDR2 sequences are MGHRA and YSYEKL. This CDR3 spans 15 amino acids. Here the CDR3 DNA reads TGCGCCAGCAGCCAAGGGAAAACTAGCGGCTACGAGCAGTACTTC. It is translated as CASSQGKTSGYEQYF.

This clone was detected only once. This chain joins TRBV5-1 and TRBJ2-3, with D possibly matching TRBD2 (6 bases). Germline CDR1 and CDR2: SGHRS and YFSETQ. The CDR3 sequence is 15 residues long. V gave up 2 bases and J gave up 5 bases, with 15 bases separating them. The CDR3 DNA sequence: TGCGCCAGCAGCTTTGTAGCGGACTCGTTAGATACGCAGTATTTT. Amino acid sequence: CASSFVADSLDTQYF.

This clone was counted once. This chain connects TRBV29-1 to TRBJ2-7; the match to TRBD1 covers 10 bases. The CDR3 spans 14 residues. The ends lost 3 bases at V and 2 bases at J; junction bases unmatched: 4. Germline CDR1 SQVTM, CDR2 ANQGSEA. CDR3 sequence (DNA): TGCAGCGTTGACTACGGGACAGGGGCCTACGAGCAGTACTTC. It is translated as CSVDYGTGAYEQYF.

The CDR3, as DNA: TGTGCCAGCAGCCAACGACAGAGCTCCTACAATGAGCAGTTCTTC. This codes for CASSQRQSSYNEQFF. The chain links TRBV7-6 to TRBJ2-1; a weak D match, TRBD1 (5 bases). The CDR3 runs to 15 residues. V was trimmed by 5 bases and J by 0 bases, leaving 11 bases between them. From germline, CDR1 is SGHVS and CDR2 FNYEAQ.